The clone carrying this T cell receptor beta chain has only one observation. This sample was included in a study of blood T cell repertoires in COVID-19. Study information: The United States, Italy and Spain supplied acute and convalescent COVID-19 samples.

The V gene's germline CDR1 is SGHRS and CDR2 YFSETQ. The V gene lost 0 bases and the J gene lost 3 bases, with 15 bases spanning the gap. This CDR3 is built from 16 residues. This table comes from immunoSEQ multiplex PCR, and its TCRdb copy is limited to in-frame clones, with some not included. The sample includes some 270,000 clones, about nine tenths of them seen just once. Grouping used clinical history reported by participants in a survey and questionnaire. The source material was PBMCs or T cells enriched from blood (not recorded which). The V gene is TRBV5-1, the J gene TRBJ1-1, with a tentative D call TRBD1 (6 bases). This receptor was identified in a woman aged 25 to 39 with acute COVID-19. CDR3 sequence: CASSLVSRTDYTEAFF. The CDR3, as DNA: TGCGCCAGCAGCTTGGTTTCCCGGACAGACTACACTGAAGCTTTCTTT.